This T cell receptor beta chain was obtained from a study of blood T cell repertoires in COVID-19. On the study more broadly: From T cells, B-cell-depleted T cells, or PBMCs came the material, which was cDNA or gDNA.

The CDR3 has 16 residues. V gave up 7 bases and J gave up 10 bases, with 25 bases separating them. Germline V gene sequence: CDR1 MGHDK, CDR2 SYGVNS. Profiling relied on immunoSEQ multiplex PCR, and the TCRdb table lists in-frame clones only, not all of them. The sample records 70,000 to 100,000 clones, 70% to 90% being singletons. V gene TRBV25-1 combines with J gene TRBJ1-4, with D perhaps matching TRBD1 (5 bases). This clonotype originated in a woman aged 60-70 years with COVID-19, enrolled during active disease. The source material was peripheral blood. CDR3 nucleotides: TGTGCCAGCACCACACCTTTCGGGACTCCAGGTCGAAAACTGTTTTTT. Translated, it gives CASTTPFGTPGRKLFF.